Presented here are 22 T cell receptor beta chains from one specimen sequenced in a study of blood T cell repertoires in COVID-19. Here immunoSEQ multiplex PCR was the method, and the copy in TCRdb shows in-frame clones only, minus some. The data hold some 350,000 clones, with approximately 91% observed a single time. The sample was peripheral blood. These receptors came from a woman in her 70s with COVID-19, enrolled during active disease.

V usage is TRBV24-1 and J usage is TRBJ1-5; D remains unclear. The CDR3 is 14 amino acids. The germline V and J ends were trimmed by 9 bases and 4 bases, with 15 bases remaining between them. Germline V CDR1 and CDR2: KGHDR, SFDVKD. CDR3 nucleotides: TGTGCCACCGCCAAAGCAGGCCTTAATCAGCCCCAGCATTTT. It translates to CATAKAGLNQPQHF.

The chain has TRBV7-8 and TRBJ1-1; D gene unclear. The CDR3 is 17 residues long. The germline V and J ends were trimmed by 0 bases and 0 bases, with 14 bases remaining between them. CDR1 is SGHVS and CDR2 is FQNEAQ in the germline V gene. The CDR3 DNA follows: TGTGCCAGCAGCTTAGCGCGGGCAGCGCCCCTGAACACTGAAGCTTTCTTT. Its protein product is CASSLARAAPLNTEAFF.

The gene calls are TRBV19 and TRBJ1-1; D uncertain. CDR1 LNHDA and CDR2 SQIVND come from the germline V gene (reference sequence). The CDR3 covers 15 residues. The V gene lost 1 base and the J gene lost 0 bases, with 9 bases spanning the gap. CDR3 DNA: TGTGCCAGTAGTATAGTGGCGACTATGAACACTGAAGCTTTCTTT. Amino acid sequence: CASSIVATMNTEAFF.

This chain connects TRBV4-1 to TRBJ2-3; D possibly corresponds to TRBD2 (7 bases). Germline V lookup: CDR1 MGHRA, CDR2 YSYEKL. The CDR3 is 17 amino acids. V was clipped by 0 bases and J by 4 bases, with 17 bases between them. The CDR3 reads CASSQDPPGAGADTQYF. For the CDR3, the DNA is TGCGCCAGCAGCCAAGATCCCCCAGGGGCGGGGGCAGATACGCAGTATTTT.

The chain couples TRBV29-1 to TRBJ1-2, with D maybe TRBD1 (6 bases). The CDR3 loop spans 15 amino acids. With 2 bases removed from V and 8 bases from J, the gap between germline ends came to 21 bases. Per germline, CDR1 SQVTM and CDR2 ANQGSEA. CDR3 protein: CSVELQGLPMGGYTF. As DNA, the CDR3 is TGCAGCGTTGAATTGCAGGGGCTCCCAATGGGGGGCTACACCTTC.

J is TRBJ1-2 and V is TRBV2, with TRBD1 matching 7 bases. The germline V gene encodes CDR1 SNHLY and CDR2 FYNNEI. This CDR3 contains 14 residues. The V segment lost 3 bases and the J segment 2 bases; nucleotides outside the gene matches: 3. CDR3 bases: TGTGCCAGCAGTGACAGGGGACAGAACTATGGCTACACCTTC. This translates into CASSDRGQNYGYTF.

This chain connects TRBV5-6 to TRBJ2-7; D remains unclear. The V gene's germline CDR1 is SGHDT and CDR2 YYEEEE. The germline V and J ends were trimmed by 2 bases and 2 bases, with 11 bases remaining between them. This CDR3 region has 14 residues. The CDR3 reads CASSFRHTTYEQYF. CDR3 sequence (DNA): TGTGCCAGCAGCTTCAGGCACACCACCTACGAGCAGTACTTC.

The chain's CDR3 is CASSLTEAFF. DNA for the CDR3: TGTGCCAGCAGCTTGACAGAAGCTTTCTTT. This sequence joins TRBV7-9 and TRBJ1-1; D ambiguous. The ends were cut back, 3 bases at V and 8 bases at J, with 4 bases in the middle. Germline CDR1 reads SEHNR; CDR2 reads FQNEAQ (reference sequence). This CDR3 is built from 10 residues.

V usage is TRBV19 and J usage is TRBJ2-6, with 12 nucleotides matching TRBD1. Trimming removed 9 bases from V and 5 bases from J; junction bases left unmatched: 11. The germline CDR1 and CDR2 sequences are LNHDA and SQIVND (reference sequence). The CDR3 extends over 17 amino acids. CDR3 nucleotides: TGTGCCAGCCTCCCGGGACAGGGGGCGCTCAGGGCCAACGTCCTGACTTTC. Protein product: CASLPGQGALRANVLTF. The full variable domain, its missing parts supplied by reference TRBV19 and TRBJ2-6, is DGGITQSPKYLFRKEGQNVTLSCEQNLNHDAMYWYRQDPGQGLRLIYYSQIVNDFQKGDIAEGYSVSREKKESFPLTVTSAQKNPTAFYLCASLPGQGALRANVLTFGAGSRLTVL.

The J gene is TRBJ2-1, the V gene TRBV5-1, with D possibly being TRBD2 (5 bases). V lost 4 bases to trimming and J lost 9 bases, with 11 bases between them. The CDR3 loop spans 12 amino acids. The germline V gene has CDR1 SGHRS and CDR2 YFSETQ. CDR3 residues: CASSQSEGEQFF. DNA of the CDR3: TGCGCCAGCAGCCAATCCGAGGGTGAGCAGTTCTTC.

The V call is TRBV12-3 or TRBV12-4, the J call TRBJ1-5; 7 nucleotides line up with TRBD1. J was trimmed by 8 bases and V by 5 bases; bases with no gene match: 3. The CDR3 loop spans 12 amino acids. In nucleotides, the CDR3 is TGTGCCAGCAGTGGACAGGTGAAGCCCCAGCATTTT. Encoded protein: CASSGQVKPQHF.

This chain joins TRBV15 and TRBJ1-2; the D gene is possibly TRBD1 (5 bases). The CDR3 covers 14 residues. Deletions cut 0 bases from V and 4 bases from J, with 9 bases between. Germline CDR1 LNHNV, CDR2 YYDKDF (reference sequence). The CDR3 nucleotides are TGTGCCACCAGCAGAGACCCAGGGATCTATGGCTACACCTTC. Protein sequence: CATSRDPGIYGYTF.

The chain is built from TRBV7-8 and TRBJ1-5; 7 bases map to TRBD1. CDR3 length: 16 amino acids. V lost 3 bases and J lost 0; bases outside the gene matches: 5. From germline, CDR1 is SGHVS and CDR2 FQNEAQ. CDR3 protein: CASSFGQADSNQPQHF. Written as DNA, the CDR3 is TGTGCCAGCAGCTTCGGACAGGCAGATAGCAATCAGCCCCAGCATTTT.

This chain connects TRBV27 to TRBJ1-5; 7 positions agree with TRBD1. This CDR3 is 14 amino acids long. V lost 3 bases to trimming and J lost 4 bases; unmatched junction nucleotides: 3. The V gene's germline CDR1 is MNHEY and CDR2 SMNVEV (reference sequence). The DNA of the CDR3 is TGTGCCAGCAGTTTGACAGGGCCTAATCAGCCCCAGCATTTT. Its protein product is CASSLTGPNQPQHF.

The chain has TRBV4-3 and TRBJ2-7; perhaps TRBD2 as D (6 bases). The length of the CDR3 is 15 residues. Trimming took 0 bases from V and 1 from J, leaving 10 bases between them. CDR1 LGHNA and CDR2 YSLEER come from the germline V gene. The CDR3 region is CASSQDLLASYEQYF. The CDR3 DNA sequence: TGCGCCAGCAGCCAAGATTTACTAGCTTCCTACGAGCAGTACTTC.

The genes are TRBV28 and TRBJ2-5, with D perhaps TRBD1 (5 bases). The CDR3 covers 15 residues. Germline CDR1 is MDHEN and CDR2 is SYDVKM. Trimming removed 4 bases from V and 2 bases from J, with 14 bases in between. CDR3 loop: CASSYLRAGQETQYF. The CDR3 DNA sequence: TGTGCCAGCAGTTACCTCCGGGCAGGGCAAGAGACCCAGTACTTC.

Here the CDR3 reads CASSAWTSGEETQYF. CDR3 nucleotide sequence: TGTGCCAGCAGCGCGTGGACTAGCGGGGAAGAGACCCAGTACTTC. The chain couples TRBV9 to TRBJ2-5; TRBD2 matches at 12 bases. V trimming: 3 bases; J trimming: 3 bases; junction bases outside the gene matches: 3. Germline CDR1 reads SGDLS; CDR2 reads YYNGEE. The CDR3 runs to 15 residues.

The chain has TRBV28 and TRBJ1-3; D gene uncertain. The CDR3 length is 13 residues. The V gene's germline CDR1 is MDHEN and CDR2 SYDVKM. Between the trimmed V and J ends, which lost 7 bases and 0 bases, there was a span of 7 bases. CDR3 amino acids: CASTVLSGNTIYF. The CDR3 region has the DNA TGTGCCAGCACAGTTCTCTCTGGAAACACCATATATTTT.

The genes are TRBV4-1 and TRBJ1-2, with D possibly matching TRBD1 (6 bases). V shed 4 bases and J shed 3 bases, with 12 bases lying between them. The CDR3 has 14 amino acids. Germline loops: CDR1 MGHRA, CDR2 YSYEKL. As DNA, the CDR3 is TGCGCCAGCAGCCGAGGACAGTGGGACTATGGCTACACCTTC. Translating gives CASSRGQWDYGYTF.

About this clone itself: Other nucleotide sequences in the sample specify the same CDR3. The chain is built from TRBV5-6 and TRBJ2-7; 8 bases match TRBD1. Germline V gene data show CDR1 as SGHDT and CDR2 as YYEEEE. This CDR3 is 14 amino acids long. With V trimmed by 0 bases and J by 1 base, 0 bases remained unmatched. The CDR3 reads CASSLGQGSYEQYF. CDR3 sequence (DNA): TGTGCCAGCAGCTTGGGACAGGGGTCCTACGAGCAGTACTTC.

This chain joins TRBV7-3 and TRBJ1-6, with 9 nucleotides matching TRBD1. J gave up 7 bases and V 2 bases, and 3 bases lay outside the gene matches. This CDR3 has 15 residues. CDR1 SGHTA and CDR2 FQGTGA come from the germline V gene. The DNA of the CDR3 is TGTGCCAGCAGCTTATATGGGACAGGGAATTCACCCCTCCACTTT. This sequence encodes CASSLYGTGNSPLHF.

The chain recombines TRBV7-2 with TRBJ2-1; 8 bases are shared with TRBD2. The V and J ends lost 0 bases and 0 bases, in that order; junction bases with no gene match: 4. The length of the CDR3 is 17 residues. CDR1 and CDR2 from the germline V gene are SGHTA and FQGNSA. CDR3 sequence (DNA): TGTGCCAGCAGCTTAGCGGGCGGGGGGAGCTCCTACAATGAGCAGTTCTTC. Translating it yields CASSLAGGGSSYNEQFF.